This entry features one TCR beta chain sequence. This clonotype was seen repeatedly, ten times or more. Which antigen it targets is not known. No base quality information exists; no much larger clone differs at one position. These data belong to a study of Graves' ophthalmopathy and Graves' hyperthyroidism (dated by TCRdb to the late 2010s). Regarding the research as a whole: Peripheral blood was collected at initial diagnosis, before any treatment. The approximately 90 discovery patients were randomly split 7:3 into training and test sets. T-cell repertoires of thyroid tissue and blood were compared in several hyperthyroidism patients. The study used TCR beta repertoire signatures to distinguish Graves' ophthalmopathy from Graves' hyperthyroidism and to predict progression to ophthalmopathy. An independent validation cohort comprised roughly 20 hyperthyroidism patients and 15 to 17 patients who later progressed from hyperthyroidism to ophthalmopathy. In total, 120 to 150 blood samples were TCR-sequenced: some 43 ophthalmopathy, under 85 hyperthyroidism and some 17 hyperthyroidism-to-ophthalmopathy patients. After sampling, hyperthyroidism patients received methimazole starting at 30 mg daily, and ophthalmopathy patients received high-dose intravenous methylprednisolone. To explore V-J signatures that distinguish ophthalmopathy from hyperthyroidism, a discovery set of 90 to 100 patients was enrolled, made up of over 40 with ophthalmopathy and under 65 with stable hyperthyroidism. General study outcomes and caveats: Ophthalmopathy was separated from stable hyperthyroidism by the 13-signature model with about 89% sensitivity and about 83% specificity in cross-validation and with 80%/75% in the test set. Most expanded thyroid clonotypes with a frequency above 0.001 also appeared in blood, which suggests that blood repertoires may reflect the immune response in the thyroid. In validation, the model predicted ophthalmopathy progression with 55% to 71% sensitivity and less than 80% specificity; 12 predicted patients were CT-confirmed with GO in a median of around 6.5 months. Sample size was not predetermined statistically, and investigators were not blinded to group allocation.

TCR beta CDR3 regions were amplified from RNA transcripts for repertoire sequencing. HTBI primers and the Qiagen OneStep RT-PCR kit were used in a first-round RT-PCR, which was followed by a second-round multiplex PCR, size selection and purification. The libraries underwent paired-end sequencing with 100 bp reads on an Illumina HiSeq2000. On the authors' methods: SOAPnuke was used to process the reads, removing any read that contained adapters or uncalled bases, had a mean Phred below 15, or lacked an exact match to the constant primer or identifier. COPE v1.2.5 was used to merge the high-quality paired reads. Each unique nucleotide sequence was treated as a clonotype, and MiTCR v1.1 was used to align the clonotypes to the IMGT TRB V, D and J references. Only V-J combinations with frequency above 0.0001 were analysed, covering approximately 99% of repertoires. For each V-J combination, a TCR clonal expansion and chaos score was defined as the ratio of F50 clonal expansion to chaos observed in the TCRdist matrix. Welch's t-statistics and random forest were used to reduce the features to some 13 V-J combinations, which were then used as input to a naive Bayes classifier. The Morisita-Horn index was used to measure how similar the thyroid and blood repertoires were. TCRdb handled the public reads itself, with Q25 trimming in fastp and clone calling in MiXCR, and kept productive beta chains. Merged by CDR3 protein, the rows form single entries marked with the most common genes and DNA. It is TCRdb's table, rather than the study itself, that gives the V and J calls and clone size. The sample table lists about 210,000 distinct CDR3 sequences, roughly 29% of them with a count of one. About 8.2% of the sample lies in the top ten.

Ophthalmopathy patients were characterized by moderately to severely active disease, a Clinical Activity Score of at least 3, a NOSPECS grade of at least 4, and a disease duration under 3 months. Patients were excluded if they had other autoimmune diseases, uncontrolled infections, pregnancy or lactation. Clinical symptoms, serum thyroxine, TRAb, thyroid ultrasound and orbital computed tomography formed the basis of the diagnosis. Using Ficoll-Paque density gradient centrifugation, PBMCs were isolated from over 8.5 ml of fresh peripheral blood. Total RNA was extracted using Trizol reagent, and RNA quality was checked on an Agilent 2100 Bioanalyzer. A distance of 10 bases separates the germline ends of V and J, which lose 5 bases and 2 bases respectively. Its CDR3 holds 13 amino acids, cysteine through phenylalanine. Only the CDR3 DNA is retained, 39 bases long and in frame from the first base.

The chain is encoded by TRBV12-3 or TRBV12-4 joined to TRBJ2-7; confidence is insufficient to name the D gene. The sequence came from a man between 45 and 60 years old with Graves' ophthalmopathy. Donor details come from another sample of the same person, matched by shared clones. The specimen sequenced was peripheral blood. The CDR3 loop reads CASSTPDAYEQYF. The base sequence is TGTGCCAGCAGTACACCGGACGCCTACGAGCAGTACTTC.